The present TCR beta chain was sequenced within a study of T cell responses to AZD1222 COVID-19 vaccine. TCRdb keeps only in-frame clones here, not all; method: immunoSEQ multiplex PCR. The top ten hold 7.9% of the sample, which has about 150,000 clones, roughly 85% seen once. Findings of the study overall: Scientists sampled the repertoires only once the peak T cell response had passed. Variant regions that are unmutated are reportedly the target of nearly half of spike-specific TCRs. Donors in the cohort were predominantly white British and more often female, and clonal diversity was possibly underestimated. Only a handful of AZD1222 recipients, about six in all, had baseline seropositivity.

The CDR3 loop spans 16 amino acids. V gave up 2 bases and J gave up 5 bases; unmatched junction bases: 11. The V gene's germline CDR1 is MNHEY and CDR2 SVGAGI. Of note for this clone: Its specificity is unknown.

The material sequenced was peripheral blood, taken 28 days after the second dose of the MenACWY control vaccine. This rearrangement joins TRBV6-5 to TRBJ2-7; TRBD1 aligns across 8 bases. The TCR sequence derives from an adult who received the MenACWY meningococcal vaccine as a control. As DNA, the CDR3 is TGTGCCAGCAGTTACGCACTCATGGACAGGGTGGACGAGCAGTACTTC. Residues: CASSYALMDRVDEQYF.